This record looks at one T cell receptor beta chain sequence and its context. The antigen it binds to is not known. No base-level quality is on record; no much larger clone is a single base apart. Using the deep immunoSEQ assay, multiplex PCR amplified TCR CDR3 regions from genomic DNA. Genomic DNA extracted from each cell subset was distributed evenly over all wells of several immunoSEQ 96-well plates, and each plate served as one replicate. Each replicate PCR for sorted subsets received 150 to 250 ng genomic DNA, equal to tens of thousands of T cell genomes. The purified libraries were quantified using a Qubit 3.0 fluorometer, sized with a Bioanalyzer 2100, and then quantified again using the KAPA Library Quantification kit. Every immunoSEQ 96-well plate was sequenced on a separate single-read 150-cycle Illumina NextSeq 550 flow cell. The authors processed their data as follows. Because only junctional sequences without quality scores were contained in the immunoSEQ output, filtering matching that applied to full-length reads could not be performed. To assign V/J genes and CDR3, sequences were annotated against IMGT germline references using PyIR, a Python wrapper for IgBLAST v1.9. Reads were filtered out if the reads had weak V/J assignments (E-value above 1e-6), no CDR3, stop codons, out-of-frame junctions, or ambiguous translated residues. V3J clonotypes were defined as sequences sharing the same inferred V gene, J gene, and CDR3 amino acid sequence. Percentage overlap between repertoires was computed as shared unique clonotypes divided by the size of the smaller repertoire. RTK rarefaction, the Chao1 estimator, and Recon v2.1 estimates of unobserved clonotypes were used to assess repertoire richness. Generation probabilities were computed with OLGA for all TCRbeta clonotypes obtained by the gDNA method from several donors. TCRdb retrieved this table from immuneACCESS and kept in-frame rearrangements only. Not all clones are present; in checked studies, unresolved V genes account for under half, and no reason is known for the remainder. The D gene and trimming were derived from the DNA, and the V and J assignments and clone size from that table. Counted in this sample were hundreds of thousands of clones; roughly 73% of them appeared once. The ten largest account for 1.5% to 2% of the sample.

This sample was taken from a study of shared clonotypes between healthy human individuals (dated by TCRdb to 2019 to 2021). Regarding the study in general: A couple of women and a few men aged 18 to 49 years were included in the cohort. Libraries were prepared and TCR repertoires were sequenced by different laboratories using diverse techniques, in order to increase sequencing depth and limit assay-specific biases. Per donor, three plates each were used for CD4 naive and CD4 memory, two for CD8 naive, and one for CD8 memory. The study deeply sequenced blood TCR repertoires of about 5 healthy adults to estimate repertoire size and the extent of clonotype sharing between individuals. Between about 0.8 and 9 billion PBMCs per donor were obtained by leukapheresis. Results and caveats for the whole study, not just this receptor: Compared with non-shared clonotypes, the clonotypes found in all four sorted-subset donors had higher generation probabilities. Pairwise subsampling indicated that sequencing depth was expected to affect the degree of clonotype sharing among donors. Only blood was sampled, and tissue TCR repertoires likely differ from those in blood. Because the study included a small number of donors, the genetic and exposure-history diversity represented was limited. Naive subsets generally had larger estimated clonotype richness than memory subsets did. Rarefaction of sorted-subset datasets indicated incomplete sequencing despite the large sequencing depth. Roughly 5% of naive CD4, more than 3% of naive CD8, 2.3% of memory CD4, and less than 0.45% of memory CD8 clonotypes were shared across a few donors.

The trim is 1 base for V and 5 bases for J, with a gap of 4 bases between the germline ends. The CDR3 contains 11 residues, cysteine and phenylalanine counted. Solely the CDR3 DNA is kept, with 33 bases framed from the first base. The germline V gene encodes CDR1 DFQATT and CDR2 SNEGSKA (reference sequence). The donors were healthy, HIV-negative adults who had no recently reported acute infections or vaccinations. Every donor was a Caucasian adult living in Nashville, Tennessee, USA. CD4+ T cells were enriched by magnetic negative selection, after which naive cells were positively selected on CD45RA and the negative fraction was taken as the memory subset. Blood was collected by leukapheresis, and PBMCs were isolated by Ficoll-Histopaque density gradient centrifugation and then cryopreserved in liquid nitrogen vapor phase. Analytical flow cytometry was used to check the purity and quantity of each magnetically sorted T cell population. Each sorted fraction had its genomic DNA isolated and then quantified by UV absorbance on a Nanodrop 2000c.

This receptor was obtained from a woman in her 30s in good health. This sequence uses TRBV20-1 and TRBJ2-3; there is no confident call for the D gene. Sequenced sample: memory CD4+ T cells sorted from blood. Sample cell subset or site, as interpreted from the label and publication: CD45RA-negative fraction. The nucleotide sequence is TGCAGTGCTAGAGGCAGAGATACGCAGTATTTT. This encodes CSARGRDTQYF.